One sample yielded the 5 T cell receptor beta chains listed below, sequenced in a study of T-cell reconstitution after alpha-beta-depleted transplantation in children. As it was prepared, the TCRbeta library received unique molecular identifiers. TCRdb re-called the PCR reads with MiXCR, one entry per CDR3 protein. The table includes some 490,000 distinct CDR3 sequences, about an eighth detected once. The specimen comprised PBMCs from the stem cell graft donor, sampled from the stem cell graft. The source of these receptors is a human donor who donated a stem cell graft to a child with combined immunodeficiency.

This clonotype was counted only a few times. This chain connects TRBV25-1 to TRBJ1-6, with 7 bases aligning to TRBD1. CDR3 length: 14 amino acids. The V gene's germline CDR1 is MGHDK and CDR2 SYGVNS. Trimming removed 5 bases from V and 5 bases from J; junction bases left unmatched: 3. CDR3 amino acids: CASSRQGDNSPLHF. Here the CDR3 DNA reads TGTGCCAGCAGTCGACAGGGAGATAATTCACCCCTCCACTTT.

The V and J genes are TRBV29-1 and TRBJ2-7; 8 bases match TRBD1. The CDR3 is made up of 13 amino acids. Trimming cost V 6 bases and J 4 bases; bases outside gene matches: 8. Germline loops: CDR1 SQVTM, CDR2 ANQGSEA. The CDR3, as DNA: TGCAGCGTCTCTGGACAGGGTGGATACGAGCAGTACTTC. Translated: CSVSGQGGYEQYF.

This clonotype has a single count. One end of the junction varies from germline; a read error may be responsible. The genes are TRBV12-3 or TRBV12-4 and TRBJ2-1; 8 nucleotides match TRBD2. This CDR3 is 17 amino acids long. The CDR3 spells CASSSGGRIGFYNERFF. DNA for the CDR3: TGTGCCAGCAGTTCGGGCGGGAGGATAGGGTTTTACAATGAGCGGTTCTTC.

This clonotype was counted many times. CDR3 amino acids: CASSFRAGVNEQFF. CDR3 nucleotide sequence: TGTGCCAGCAGTTTTCGAGCGGGAGTCAATGAGCAGTTCTTC. The chain joins TRBV12-3 or TRBV12-4 to TRBJ2-1; TRBD2 matches at 8 bases. The CDR3 consists of 14 residues. Germline trimming cut 3 bases from V and 6 bases from J; bases unmatched to any gene: 4.

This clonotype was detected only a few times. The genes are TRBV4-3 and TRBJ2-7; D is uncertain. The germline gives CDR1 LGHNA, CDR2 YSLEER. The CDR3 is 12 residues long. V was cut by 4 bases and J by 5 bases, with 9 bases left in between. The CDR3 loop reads CASSPDGDEQYF. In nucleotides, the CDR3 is TGCGCCAGCAGCCCGGACGGAGACGAGCAGTACTTC.